The 17 T cell receptor beta chains listed next were all sequenced from one sample in a study of blood T cell repertoires in COVID-19. This table comes from immunoSEQ multiplex PCR, and its TCRdb copy is limited to in-frame clones, with some not included. The sample includes roughly 76,000 clones, roughly 84% of them seen just once. The specimen was peripheral blood. The source of these receptors is a woman older than 75 with active or convalescent COVID-19.

The chain uses TRBV5-6 and TRBJ1-2, with D possibly TRBD1 on 5 matching bases. V gave up 3 bases and J gave up 7 bases, with 7 bases separating them. CDR1 and CDR2 (germline): SGHDT, YYEEEE. CDR3 size: 11 residues. CDR3 coding DNA: TGTGCCAGCAGCTCGCAGGGTGGCTACACCTTC. Translated: CASSSQGGYTF.

The chain joins TRBV18 to TRBJ2-2; D might be TRBD1 (5 bases). V gave up 4 bases and J gave up 2 bases, with 11 bases separating them. The CDR3 sequence is 15 residues long. Looked up from germline, CDR1 is KGHSH and CDR2 is LQKENI. The DNA of the CDR3 is TGTGCCAGCTCACTGGGGCCTGGAAACACCGGGGAGCTGTTTTTT. Translated, it gives CASSLGPGNTGELFF.

CDR3 sequence reads: CASSLAQGGHEQYF. The CDR3 nucleotides read TGTGCCAGCAGCTTAGCCCAGGGGGGACACGAGCAGTACTTC. This chain connects TRBV7-2 to TRBJ2-7, with D possibly TRBD1 on 7 matching bases. Trimming removed 0 bases from V and 5 bases from J, with 11 bases in between. The length of the CDR3 is 14 residues. Germline CDR1 SGHTA, CDR2 FQGNSA.

The rearrangement joins TRBV7-8 to TRBJ1-6; D possibly corresponds to TRBD1 (6 bases). This CDR3 has 13 residues. The germline V and J ends were trimmed by 5 bases and 10 bases, with 12 bases remaining between them. The germline V gene has CDR1 SGHVS and CDR2 FQNEAQ. DNA of the CDR3: TGTGCCAGCAGCCCGCGGACAGAATCACCCCTCCACTTT. It translates to CASSPRTESPLHF.

The rearrangement links TRBV30 to TRBJ1-6; no firm D call. V shed 1 base and J shed 5 bases, with 15 bases lying between them. Germline V gives CDR1 GTSNPN, CDR2 SVGIG (reference sequence). The CDR3 is made up of 16 amino acids. CDR3 region: CAWSAHGREDNSPLHF. The CDR3 DNA follows: TGTGCCTGGAGTGCCCACGGGAGGGAGGATAATTCACCCCTCCACTTT. Based on the CDR3 plus reference TRBV30 and TRBJ1-6, the full variable domain is SQTIHQWPATLVQPVGSPLSLECTVEGTSNPNLYWYRQAAGRGLQLLFYSVGIGQISSEVPQNLSASRPQDRQFILSSKKLLLSDSGFYLCAWSAHGREDNSPLHFGNGTRLTVT.

The rearrangement uses TRBV9 and TRBJ1-2; TRBD1 is a possible D gene (5 bases). The CDR3 is 15 amino acids. In germline, CDR1 is SGDLS, CDR2 YYNGEE. V was pared by 0 bases and J by 5 bases, with 14 bases between. CDR3 in DNA: TGTGCCAGCAGCGTAGCTCAGTTAGGGACTTATGGCTACACCTTC. Translation gives CASSVAQLGTYGYTF.

Only one count was recorded for this clone. CDR3 residues: CASSFAGALNEKLFF. Written as DNA, the CDR3 is TGTGCCAGCAGTTTCGCGGGGGCCCTTAATGAAAAACTGTTTTTT. The rearrangement links TRBV6-2 or TRBV6-3 to TRBJ1-4; D is possibly TRBD1 (6 bases). Per germline, CDR1 MNHEY and CDR2 SVGEGT. There are 15 residues in the CDR3. V shed 4 bases and J shed 4 bases, with 13 bases lying between them.

The chain joins TRBV10-1 to TRBJ1-1; TRBD1 might be the D (5 bases). The V gene's germline CDR1 is WNHNN and CDR2 SYGVQD (reference sequence). The CDR3 is made up of 13 amino acids. V lost 7 bases and J 0 bases, leaving 9 bases between the germline ends. The CDR3 here is CASKRQLNTEAFF. CDR3 nucleotide sequence: TGCGCCAGCAAGAGACAGCTGAACACTGAAGCTTTCTTT.

Comments on this clone: The junction departs from the called germline gene at one end, perhaps through a read error. J is TRBJ2-7 and V is TRBV7-8; D is uncertain. Per the germline V gene, CDR1 is SGHVS and CDR2 is FQNEAQ. This CDR3 has 11 amino acids. CDR3 sequence: CASRLVDEQYF. The CDR3 DNA reads TGTGCCAGCAGGTTAGTCGACGAGCAGTACTTC.

The rearrangement links TRBV9 to TRBJ1-4; TRBD1 matches 8 bases. This CDR3 spans 15 amino acids. Trimming cost V 0 bases and J 8 bases; bases outside gene matches: 6. The germline gives CDR1 SGDLS, CDR2 YYNGEE. This CDR3 reads CASSVDDRGGEKLFF. The CDR3, as DNA: TGTGCCAGCAGCGTAGACGACAGGGGTGGAGAAAAACTGTTTTTT.

The rearrangement uses TRBV6-6 and TRBJ1-1; D gene unclear. There are 13 residues in the CDR3. V lost 4 bases to trimming and J lost 4 bases, with 10 bases between them. Per germline, CDR1 MNHNY and CDR2 SVGAGI (reference sequence). CDR3 loop: CASSSGVFTEAFF. CDR3 DNA sequence: TGTGCCAGCAGTTCCGGGGTATTCACTGAAGCTTTCTTT.

The gene calls are TRBV29-1 and TRBJ1-2, with D maybe TRBD1 (5 bases). CDR1 is SQVTM and CDR2 is ANQGSEA in the germline V gene. The length of the CDR3 is 14 residues. V shed 5 bases and J shed 1 base, with 14 bases lying between them. The CDR3 region has the DNA TGCAGCGTTTCGGGAGGGGCACTTAACTATGGCTACACCTTC. Translated, it gives CSVSGGALNYGYTF.

This rearrangement joins TRBV7-2 to TRBJ1-5; tentatively, D is TRBD1 (5 bases). Trimming removed 1 base from V and 0 bases from J, with 7 bases in between. The CDR3 extends over 15 amino acids. From germline, CDR1 is SGHTA and CDR2 FQGNSA. The CDR3 sequence is CASSLVRDSNQPQHF. The CDR3 nucleotides are TGTGCCAGCAGCTTAGTCAGGGATAGCAATCAGCCCCAGCATTTT.

The chain combines TRBV7-2 with TRBJ1-3, with a tentative D call TRBD1 (6 bases). This CDR3 spans 13 amino acids. Germline CDR1 and CDR2: SGHTA and FQGNSA. Trimming pared 3 bases from V and 9 bases from J, leaving 12 bases between. CDR3 in DNA: TGTGCCAGCAGCTTCGCAGGGGAACCCACCATATATTTT. As protein: CASSFAGEPTIYF.

The V call is TRBV2, the J call TRBJ2-7; a possible D gene is TRBD1 (5 bases). The germline V gene encodes CDR1 SNHLY and CDR2 FYNNEI. Trimming removed 1 base from V and 6 bases from J, with 10 bases in between. The CDR3 length is 13 residues. CDR3 nucleotides: TGTGCCAGCAGTGAAGAGGGGTCGGGCGAGCAGTACTTC. Protein sequence: CASSEEGSGEQYF.

This chain links TRBV12-3 or TRBV12-4 with TRBJ1-2, with D unresolved. The ends were cut back, 5 bases at V and 6 bases at J, with 13 bases in the middle. This CDR3 is 13 amino acids long. The CDR3 sequence: CASSPRRGDGYTF. Here the CDR3 DNA reads TGTGCCAGCAGTCCCCGACGGGGTGATGGCTACACCTTC.

This chain joins TRBV6-6 and TRBJ2-1; 9 bases are shared with TRBD2. CDR1 is MNHNY and CDR2 is SVGAGI in the germline V gene (reference sequence). The ends lost 0 bases at V and 2 bases at J; junction bases unmatched: 2. CDR3 size: 16 residues. Here the CDR3 DNA reads TGTGCCAGCAGTTACTCTAGCGGGGGTCCCTACAATGAGCAGTTCTTC. This gives the protein CASSYSSGGPYNEQFF.